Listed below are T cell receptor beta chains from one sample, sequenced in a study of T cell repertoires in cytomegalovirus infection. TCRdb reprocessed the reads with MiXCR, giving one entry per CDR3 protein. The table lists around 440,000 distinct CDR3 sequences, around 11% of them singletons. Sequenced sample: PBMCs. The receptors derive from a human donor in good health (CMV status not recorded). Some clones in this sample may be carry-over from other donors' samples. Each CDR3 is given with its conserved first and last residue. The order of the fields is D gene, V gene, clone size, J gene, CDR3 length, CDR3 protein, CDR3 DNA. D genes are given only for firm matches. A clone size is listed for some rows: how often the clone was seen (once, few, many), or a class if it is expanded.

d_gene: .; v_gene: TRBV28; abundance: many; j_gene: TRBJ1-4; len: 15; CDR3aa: CASSLTATVNEKLFF; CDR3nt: TGTGCCAGCAGTTTAACGGCCACGGTAAATGAAAAACTGTTTTTT
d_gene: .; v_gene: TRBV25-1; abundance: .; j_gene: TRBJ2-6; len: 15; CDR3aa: CASSDTRAGANVLTF; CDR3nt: TGTGCCAGCAGTGATACGAGGGCTGGGGCCAACGTCCTGACTTTC
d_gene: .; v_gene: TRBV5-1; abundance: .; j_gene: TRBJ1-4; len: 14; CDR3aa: CASSGTGTGEKLFF; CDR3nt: TGCGCCAGCAGCGGAACCGGGACCGGTGAAAAACTGTTTTTT
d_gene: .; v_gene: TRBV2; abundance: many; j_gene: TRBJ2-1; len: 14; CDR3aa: CASSEPQGGNEQFF; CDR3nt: TGTGCCAGCAGTGAACCCCAGGGTGGGAATGAGCAGTTCTTC
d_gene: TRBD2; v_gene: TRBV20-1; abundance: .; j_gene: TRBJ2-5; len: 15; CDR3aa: CSARPSGRVGETQYF; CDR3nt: TGCAGTGCTAGACCGTCAGGGAGGGTTGGGGAGACCCAGTACTTC
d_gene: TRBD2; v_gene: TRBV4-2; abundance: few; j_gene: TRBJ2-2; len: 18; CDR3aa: CASSQVMLASGRTGELFF; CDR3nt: TGTGCCAGCAGCCAAGTGATGTTGGCTAGCGGGAGAACCGGGGAGCTGTTTTTT
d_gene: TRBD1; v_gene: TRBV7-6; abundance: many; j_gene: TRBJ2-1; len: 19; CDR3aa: CASSLGTGQILHGRNEQFF; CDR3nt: TGTGCCAGCAGCTTAGGGACGGGACAGATTCTACACGGAAGGAATGAGCAGTTCTTC
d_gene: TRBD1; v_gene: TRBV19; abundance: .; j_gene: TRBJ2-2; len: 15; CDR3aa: CASSARDRGIGELFF; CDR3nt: TGTGCCAGTAGTGCCCGGGACAGGGGGATCGGGGAGCTGTTTTTT
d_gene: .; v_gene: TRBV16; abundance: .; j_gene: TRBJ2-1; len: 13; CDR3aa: CASSQTDRNEQFF; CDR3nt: TGTGCCAGCAGCCAAACCGACAGGAATGAGCAGTTCTTC
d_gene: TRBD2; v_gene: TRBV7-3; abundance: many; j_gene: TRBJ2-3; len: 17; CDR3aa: CASSSHGGGLSTDTQYF; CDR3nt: TGTGCCAGCAGCTCACACGGGGGGGGGCTTAGCACAGATACGCAGTATTTT
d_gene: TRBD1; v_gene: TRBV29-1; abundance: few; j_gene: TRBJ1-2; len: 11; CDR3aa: CSGEQGSGYTF; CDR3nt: TGCAGCGGGGAACAGGGGTCTGGCTACACCTTC
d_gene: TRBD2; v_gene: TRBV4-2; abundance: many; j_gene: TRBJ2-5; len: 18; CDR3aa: CASSQELAGGPAQETQYF; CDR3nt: TGTGCCAGCAGCCAAGAACTAGCGGGGGGGCCTGCCCAAGAGACCCAGTACTTC
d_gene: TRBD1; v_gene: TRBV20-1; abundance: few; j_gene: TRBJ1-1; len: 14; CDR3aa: CSARVDRAGTEAFF; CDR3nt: TGCAGTGCTAGAGTGGACAGGGCCGGGACTGAAGCTTTCTTT
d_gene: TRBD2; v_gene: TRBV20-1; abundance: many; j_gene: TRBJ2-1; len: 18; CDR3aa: CSASPLAGRGRAYNEQFF; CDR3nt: TGCAGTGCTAGTCCCCTAGCGGGGAGGGGTAGGGCCTACAATGAGCAGTTCTTC
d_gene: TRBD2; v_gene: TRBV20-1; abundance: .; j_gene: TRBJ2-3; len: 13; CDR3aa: CSAIAGGPDTQYF; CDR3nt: TGCAGTGCTATTGCGGGGGGGCCGGATACGCAGTATTTT
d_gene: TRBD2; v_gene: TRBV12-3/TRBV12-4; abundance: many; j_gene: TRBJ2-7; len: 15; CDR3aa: CASTSGLWGGNEQYF; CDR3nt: TGTGCCAGCACTAGCGGTCTATGGGGGGGGAACGAGCAGTACTTC